This T cell receptor (beta chain) was sequenced for a study of blood T cell repertoires in COVID-19. Study context: Researchers got acute and convalescent COVID-19 samples from the United States, Italy and Spain. T cells, B-cell-depleted T cells, or PBMCs provided the cDNA or gDNA that served as material.

This CDR3 has 16 amino acids. CDR1 is SGHTA and CDR2 is FQGTGA in the germline V gene. The V and J ends lost 5 bases and 1 base respectively, with 17 bases between them. Original data processing: Nucleated cell counts were estimated from reference gene primer amplification. Only in-frame clones appear in the TCRdb table, and some are missing; sequencing was by immunoSEQ multiplex PCR. V and J calls and clone size come straight from that table; D and trimming were deduced from the DNA. This table has around 260,000 clones, over 70% appearing once. This clone was seen a few times. The clonotype was recovered from a woman in her thirties or forties who had recovered from COVID-19. J is TRBJ1-1 and V is TRBV7-3; D may be TRBD1 (6 bases). The source material was peripheral blood. The CDR3 sequence: CASSLEGGPENTEAFF. The CDR3 nucleotides read TGTGCCAGCAGCCTCGAGGGGGGGCCCGAGAACACTGAAGCTTTCTTT.